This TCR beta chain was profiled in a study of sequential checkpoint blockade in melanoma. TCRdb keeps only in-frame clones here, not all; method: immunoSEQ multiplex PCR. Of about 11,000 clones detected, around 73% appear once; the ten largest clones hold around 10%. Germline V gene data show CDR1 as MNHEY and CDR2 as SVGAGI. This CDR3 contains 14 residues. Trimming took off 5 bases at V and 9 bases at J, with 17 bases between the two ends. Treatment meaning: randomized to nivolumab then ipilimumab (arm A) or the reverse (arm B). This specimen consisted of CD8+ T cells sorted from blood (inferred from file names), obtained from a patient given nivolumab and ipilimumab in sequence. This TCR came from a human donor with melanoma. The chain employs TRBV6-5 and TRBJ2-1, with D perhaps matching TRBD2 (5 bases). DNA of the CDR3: TGTGCCAGCAGTGGCGGCTTCACCGGAGGTGAGCAGTTCTTC. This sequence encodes CASSGGFTGGEQFF.